This TCR beta chain was observed in a study of cytomegalovirus exposure and HLA in healthy donors. Regarding the study as a whole: 150 or so TCR beta chains were listed as cytomegalovirus-associated. Most likely, a cluster of highly shared sequence variants arose as a sequencing artifact.

The CDR3 consists of 14 residues. Germline CDR1 is MDHEN and CDR2 is SYDVKM. V lost 8 bases to trimming and J lost 5 bases, with 15 bases between them. Turning to this clone: Its antigen is not known.

PCR involved 60 Vbeta and 13 Jbeta primers. The data were produced by immunoSEQ multiplex PCR, yet TCRdb's version contains in-frame clones alone and is incomplete. The table lists some 210,000 clones, 80% to 90% of them singletons, with over 1% in the top ten. What was sequenced was PBMCs. The sequence came from a man aged 30 to 45 in good health and CMV-seronegative. J is TRBJ1-4 and V is TRBV28; D gene unclear. This CDR3 is CASCSWRRNEKLFF. The CDR3 nucleotides read TGTGCCAGCTGTTCGTGGCGGCGAAATGAAAAACTGTTTTTT.